A single sample is the source of the 2 T cell receptor beta chains below, sequenced in a study of T-cell reconstitution after alpha-beta-depleted transplantation in children. TCRbeta library construction was performed incorporating unique molecular identifiers. TCRdb re-called the PCR reads through MiXCR, storing one row per CDR3 protein. The repertoire has about 980,000 distinct CDR3 sequences, roughly 29% of them found once; the top ten carry around 30%. The sequencing here drew on PBMCs, mostly from graft donor cells, taken 360 days after TCRalphabeta/CD19-depleted stem cell transplant. These receptors were obtained from a boy under three years old who had a stem cell transplant for SCID, so the T cells may come from the graft donor.

This clonotype was seen a few times. The V gene is TRBV7-2, the J gene TRBJ2-3; D remains ambiguous. This CDR3 has 14 amino acids. Germline V CDR1 and CDR2: SGHTA, FQGNSA. V lost 2 bases and J lost 6, with 12 bases in between. CDR3 region: CASSLRRLPDTQYF. As DNA, the CDR3 is TGTGCCAGCAGCTTAAGGCGCTTGCCGGATACGCAGTATTTT.

This clonotype was observed a handful of times. This chain uses TRBV11-1 with TRBJ2-1; 15 bases agree with TRBD2. Germline loops: CDR1 SGHAT, CDR2 FQDESV (reference sequence). The junction had 10 bases not matched to a gene; V was cut back by 4 bases and J by 0 bases. This CDR3 comprises 20 residues. The CDR3 DNA reads as TGTGCCAGCAGCTCAACCAAGGGACTAGCGGGGGGTAGCTCCTACAATGAGCAGTTCTTC. Amino acid sequence: CASSSTKGLAGGSSYNEQFF.